These T cell receptor beta chains were read from a single sample in a study of tumor-infiltrating lymphocytes in localized non-small cell lung cancer. Sequenced by immunoSEQ multiplex PCR; TCRdb stores in-frame clones only, minus some. The table shows 10,000 to 15,000 clones, with about 70% occurring only once. Sequenced input: lung tumor tissue. All receptors derive from a human donor with non-small cell lung cancer. Both conserved end residues are part of each CDR3. Fields, in order: V gene, clone size, D gene, J gene, CDR3 DNA, CDR3 protein. A D gene is named only where the DNA matches it firmly. Clone size appears in some rows only: once, few, many, or a class for an expanded clone.

>TRBV4-3|-|TRBD2|TRBJ2-7
TGCGCCAGCAGCCAAGGGACTAGCGGGGGCCTGAGCTCCTACGAGCAGTACTTC
CASSQGTSGGLSSYEQYF
>TRBV6-1|-|-|TRBJ1-2
TGTGCCAGCAGTGGAACAGGGTATGGCTACACCTTC
CASSGTGYGYTF
>TRBV6-6|-|-|TRBJ2-3
TGTGCCAGCAGTTACCTCGACGGAGATACGCAGTATTTT
CASSYLDGDTQYF
>TRBV27|-|-|TRBJ2-1
TGTGCCAGCAGTATCGGACTAGGGGGAGAGCAGTTCTTC
CASSIGLGGEQFF
>TRBV4-3|once|-|TRBJ1-3
TGCGCCAGCAGCCAAGCTTCCACTGGGAGCTCTGGAAACACCATATATTTT
CASSQASTGSSGNTIYF
>TRBV5-1|-|TRBD2|TRBJ2-7
TGCGCCAGCTCCACTTTAGCGGGAGGTCTCTTGGGGGCCTACGAGCAGTACTTC
CASSTLAGGLLGAYEQYF
>TRBV5-1|-|-|TRBJ2-1
TGCGCCAGCAGCTTTGACAGCAATGAGCAGTTCTTC
CASSFDSNEQFF
>TRBV10-2|few|TRBD1|TRBJ1-1
TGCGCCAGCAGTGGGGACAGGGGAAGCACTGAAGCTTTCTTT
CASSGDRGSTEAFF
>TRBV5-1|-|-|TRBJ1-4
TGCGCCAGCAGCTCAGGGGAAAAACTGTTTTTT
CASSSGEKLFF
>TRBV11-2|once|-|TRBJ2-5
TGTGCCAGCAGCTCATCAGGGGCAGAGACCCAGTACTTC
CASSSSGAETQYF
>TRBV5-6|-|-|TRBJ1-5
TGTGCCAGCAGCGTTCAGGGAAATAGCAATCAGCCCCAGCATTTT
CASSVQGNSNQPQHF
>TRBV6-5|-|TRBD1|TRBJ2-7
TGTGCCAGCAGCTCCCGACAGGGAAGAGGGAACGAGCAGTACTTC
CASSSRQGRGNEQYF
>TRBV18|-|-|TRBJ2-1
TGTGCCAGCTCACCTTCTGGACCAGCATACAATGAACTCCCCCAGTTCTTC
CASSPSGPAYNELPQFF
>TRBV10-3|-|-|TRBJ1-1
TGTGCCATCAATGAGGCGTATATGAACACTGAAGCTTTCTTT
CAINEAYMNTEAFF
>TRBV7-8|-|TRBD2|TRBJ2-3
TGTGCCAGCAGGTTAAGCGGGGGGGACACAGATACGCAGTATTTT
CASRLSGGDTDTQYF
>TRBV19|-|TRBD2|TRBJ2-1
TGTGCCAGTAGTAAAGGGACTAGCGGGAACAATGAGCAGTTCTTC
CASSKGTSGNNEQFF
>TRBV6-6|-|-|TRBJ2-3
TGTGCCAGCAGTTACCAGGGCACAGATACGCAGTATTTT
CASSYQGTDTQYF
>TRBV25-1|-|-|TRBJ1-4
TGTGCCAGCAGTGAGGAGGTACGTGGTGAAAAACTGTTTTTT
CASSEEVRGEKLFF
>TRBV7-9|-|-|TRBJ1-4
TGTGCCAGCAGCTTAAAGCGACCCAGGGGAAATGAAAAACTGTTTTTT
CASSLKRPRGNEKLFF
>TRBV29-1|once|-|TRBJ1-2
TGCAGCGTTGCAGGGGCGGACAACTATGGCTACACCTTC
CSVAGADNYGYTF
>TRBV2|-|TRBD1|TRBJ1-2
TGTGCCAGCGGAAGTTCCGGGACAGAGGGCTTCGGGGGCTACACCTTC
CASGSSGTEGFGGYTF
>TRBV7-2|once|TRBD2|TRBJ2-7
TGTGCCAGCAGCTTAACCCCGGGACTAGTCGTAGTGCAGTACTTC
CASSLTPGLVVVQYF
>TRBV5-4|-|-|TRBJ2-7
TGTGCCAGCAGCTTAGGAGTCTACGAGCAGTACTTC
CASSLGVYEQYF
>TRBV4-2|-|TRBD1|TRBJ1-2
TGTGCCAGCAGCCAAGGGGCGGGACAGCTAGACGATGGCTACACCTTC
CASSQGAGQLDDGYTF
>TRBV6-6|-|-|TRBJ2-3
TGTGCCAGCAGCCCCCCTCTAGCGCCAAGCACAGATACGCAGTATTTT
CASSPPLAPSTDTQYF
>TRBV7-9|-|TRBD2|TRBJ2-3
TGTGCCAGCAGCTTAGGTGTAGCGGGAGACTCGGATACGCAGTATTTT
CASSLGVAGDSDTQYF
>TRBV27|-|-|TRBJ2-2
TGTGCCAGCAGTTTCAAGAACACCGGGGAGCTGTTTTTT
CASSFKNTGELFF
>TRBV9|few|-|TRBJ2-2
TGTGCCAGCAGCGTAGCGTCGGGGGTATACACCGGGGAGCTGTTTTTT
CASSVASGVYTGELFF
>TRBV7-8|-|TRBD2|TRBJ2-7
TGTGCCAGCAGCTTGGGAGCGGGGGGCTACGAGCAGTACTTC
CASSLGAGGYEQYF
>TRBV19|-|TRBD1|TRBJ2-5
TGTGCCAGTAGTATAGGTGGGACAGCCCAAGAGACCCAGTACTTC
CASSIGGTAQETQYF
>TRBV5-1|-|-|TRBJ2-7
TGCGCCAGCGGCGGGACAGCAGGCGAGCAGTACTTC
CASGGTAGEQYF
>TRBV5-1|once|-|TRBJ2-5
TGCGCCAGCACCCTGGGCGGGGGCCAAAAAGAGACCCAGTACTTC
CASTLGGGQKETQYF
>TRBV5-1|-|-|TRBJ2-7
TGCGCCAGCAGCTTGGGACAAAGCTCCTACGAGCAGTACTTC
CASSLGQSSYEQYF
>TRBV11-2|-|TRBD1|TRBJ1-1
TGTGCCAGCAGCTTCTCGTCGGACAGGGCGCCTTCTGAAGCTTTCTTT
CASSFSSDRAPSEAFF
>TRBV7-8|large|TRBD1|TRBJ1-1
TGTGCCAGCAGCTCCCAGGGACAGGGAATGAACACTGAAGCTTTCTTT
CASSSQGQGMNTEAFF
>TRBV7-9|few|-|TRBJ1-1
TGTGCCAGCTACCCGACAGGAAAGAACACTGAAGCTTTCTTT
CASYPTGKNTEAFF
>TRBV6-1|-|TRBD1|TRBJ2-7
TGTGCCAGCAGTGAACTCAGGACAGGGACCCACGAGCAGTACTTC
CASSELRTGTHEQYF
>TRBV7-9|-|TRBD1|TRBJ1-1
TGTGCCAGCAGACCAAATCTAAACAGGGGAGAAGGCACTGAAGCTTTCTTT
CASRPNLNRGEGTEAFF
>TRBV6-5|few|-|TRBJ2-5
TGTGCCAGCAGTTACTCGTGGACGGGGTGGGGAGAGACCCAGTACTTC
CASSYSWTGWGETQYF
>TRBV18|medium-sized|-|TRBJ2-2
TGTGCCAGCTCACCCCCCGTAACCGGGGAGCTGTTTTTT
CASSPPVTGELFF
>TRBV7-8|-|TRBD1|TRBJ2-7
TGTGCCAGCAGCTTCACCGGGACAGGGACCGAGCAGTACTTC
CASSFTGTGTEQYF
>TRBV29-1|few|-|TRBJ2-7
TGCAGCGTCCTCACTAGCACGTCCGAGCAGTACTTC
CSVLTSTSEQYF
>TRBV19|-|TRBD2|TRBJ2-5
TGTGCCAGTAGTATAGTAGCAGCGGGAGAAGAGGAGACCCAGTACTTC
CASSIVAAGEEETQYF
>TRBV18|-|-|TRBJ2-5
TGTGCCAGCTCACCGTTCGAGGGAGCAGAGACCCAGTACTTC
CASSPFEGAETQYF
>TRBV30|-|TRBD2|TRBJ2-2
TGTGCCTGGATCGTGGGAGGGCCTTACACCGGGGAGCTGTTTTTT
CAWIVGGPYTGELFF
>TRBV7-2|-|-|TRBJ1-1
TGTGCCAGCAGCTTAAGGGGTCCCCTAGACACTGAAGCTTTCTTT
CASSLRGPLDTEAFF
>TRBV30|-|TRBD2|TRBJ2-3
TGTGCCTGGAGTGCCCGCGGCGGGAGGCGCACAGATACGCAGTATTTT
CAWSARGGRRTDTQYF
>TRBV6-6|medium-sized|TRBD2|TRBJ2-3
TGTGCCAGCATCGTTAGCGGGGGAAGAGATACGCAGTATTTT
CASIVSGGRDTQYF
>TRBV18|-|TRBD1|TRBJ1-4
TGTGCCAGCTCACCAGCTAGAGGGGGCGCTGGTGAAAAACTGTTTTTT
CASSPARGGAGEKLFF
>TRBV7-8|-|-|TRBJ1-5
TGTGCCAGCAGCTTAGCAGCGGTTAGCAATCAGCCCCAGCATTTT
CASSLAAVSNQPQHF
>TRBV5-1|-|-|TRBJ2-1
TGCGCCAGCACAGTCGACCCGAGCTCCTACAATGAGCAGTTCTTC
CASTVDPSSYNEQFF
>TRBV27|few|TRBD1|TRBJ2-7
TGTGCCAGCAGTCTTGGGGACAGGGGAATGTCCTACGAGCAGTACTTC
CASSLGDRGMSYEQYF